This entry describes one T cell receptor beta chain. No antigen is known for it. With a much larger clone just one base away, this may be a read error. CDR1 is SGHRS, CDR2 YFSETQ, per germline. The CDR3 sequence is 18 residues long. Trimming cost V 2 bases and J 4 bases, with 24 bases left between them. This sample was taken from a study of identical twins. Regarding the study as a whole: Weaker excess sharing between twins was seen in beta out-of-frame sequences. Models, which agreed with sharing between unrelated individuals, nonetheless underestimated the out-of-frame TCR alpha sharing seen in monozygotic twins.

With template switching, a universal primer site was added, and the cDNA carried unique molecular identifiers. One entry per CDR3 protein results from TCRdb running MiXCR on the 5' RACE reads. The top ten hold around 1.6% of the sample, which has hundreds of thousands of distinct CDR3 sequences, approximately 13% seen once. The same data also contributed to another study, on yellow fever vaccine responses in identical twins.

This clonotype originated in a woman younger than 35 in good health. Sequenced input: PBMCs. The chain has TRBV5-1 and TRBJ2-5; D is perhaps TRBD1 (7 bases). The DNA of the CDR3 is TGCGCCAGCAGCTTTCACCTCGACAGGGAGGTGAGGGTAGAGACCCAGTACTTC. This encodes CASSFHLDREVRVETQYF.